The clone carrying this TCR beta chain was seen more than once but under ten times. The entry originates in a study of T cell repertoires in cytomegalovirus infection. TCRdb re-called the reads through MiXCR, storing one row per CDR3 protein. The table includes some 160,000 distinct CDR3 sequences, more than 15% detected once. CDR3 length: 15 residues. The V and J ends lost 2 bases and 9 bases respectively, with 14 bases between them. From germline, CDR1 is MDHEN and CDR2 SYDVKM. This chain connects TRBV28 to TRBJ1-6; D is unclear. The sample taken for sequencing was CD8+ T cells from PBMCs. The clonotype comes from a human donor in good health (CMV status not recorded). Some clones in this sample may be carry-over from other donors' samples. The CDR3 reads CASSLTDGPSSPLHF. The CDR3 DNA sequence: TGTGCCAGCAGTTTAACCGACGGACCCTCTTCACCCCTCCACTTT. Full variable domain (remainder filled in from reference TRBV28 and TRBJ1-6): DVKVTQSSRYLVKRTGEKVFLECVQDMDHENMFWYRQDPGLGLRLIYFSYDVKMKEKGDIPEGYSVSREKKERFSLILESASTNQTSMYLCASSLTDGPSSPLHFGNGTRLTVT.